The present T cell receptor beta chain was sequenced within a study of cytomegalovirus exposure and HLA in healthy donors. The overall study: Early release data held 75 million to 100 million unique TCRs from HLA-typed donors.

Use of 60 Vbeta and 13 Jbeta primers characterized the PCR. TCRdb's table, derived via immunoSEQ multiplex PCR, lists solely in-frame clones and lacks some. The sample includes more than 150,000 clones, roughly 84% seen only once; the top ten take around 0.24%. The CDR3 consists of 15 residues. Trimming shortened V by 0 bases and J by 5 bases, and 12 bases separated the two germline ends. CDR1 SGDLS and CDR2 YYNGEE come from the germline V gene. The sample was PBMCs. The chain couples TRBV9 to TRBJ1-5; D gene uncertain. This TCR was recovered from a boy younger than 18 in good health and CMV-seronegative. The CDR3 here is CASSVEPSADQPQHF. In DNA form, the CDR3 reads TGTGCCAGCAGCGTAGAACCGTCGGCGGATCAGCCCCAGCATTTT.